These 26 T cell receptor beta chains were all obtained from the same sample, sequenced in a study of T cells in women clearing cervical HPV infection. Sequencing was performed with immunoSEQ multiplex PCR; in TCRdb, only in-frame clones are kept and a portion is missing. This sample's table reports 20,000 to 30,000 clones. Source material: blood buffy coat. These TCRs come from a woman aged 18-70 years with a cervical HPV16 infection that either progressed to CIN3+ or cleared (not recorded which).

CDR3 DNA, as far as it was read: TGCGCCAGCAGCTTGGTCTGGGACAGGGGGAGTGAG. Amino acids: CASSLVWDRGSE. The CDR3 reads in full as CASSLVWDRGSEQFF. The chain joins TRBV5-1 to TRBJ2-1; 11 bases are shared with TRBD1. With the read ending 3 residues before the CDR3 end, the germline J gene is used to fill in that end. The CDR3 consists of 15 residues. Germline V gene lookup returns CDR1 SGHRS and CDR2 YFSETQ. Trimming cost V 0 bases and J 9 bases; bases outside gene matches: 5.

Remarks on this clone: The missing CDR3 end, 3 residues past where the read stops, is filled in from the germline J gene. The gene calls are TRBV20-1 and TRBJ2-5; 7 nucleotides agree with TRBD1. The CDR3 runs to 14 residues. Looked up from germline, CDR1 is DFQATT and CDR2 is SNEGSKA (reference sequence). Losses at the gene ends were 0 bases for V and 4 bases for J; bases not matched to a gene: 5. CDR3 DNA, as far as it was read: TGCAGTGCTAGAGATCGCCAGGGGGTAGAGACC. Its translation is CSARDRQGVET. In full, the CDR3 is CSARDRQGVETQYF.

Worth noting for this clone: The read falls 3 residues short of the CDR3 end, and the missing part is taken from the germline J gene. This chain connects TRBV19 to TRBJ2-7, with 11 nucleotides matching TRBD2. The CDR3 runs to 15 residues. Germline CDR1 LNHDA, CDR2 SQIVND (reference sequence). The V segment lost 5 bases and the J segment 4 bases; nucleotides outside the gene matches: 7. The CDR3 reads CASSLRTSGQYEQYF. CDR3 bases read: TGTGCCAGTAGTCTCCGGACTAGCGGGCAATACGAG. The variable domain in full, with the rest retrieved from reference TRBV19 and TRBJ2-7, is DGGITQSPKYLFRKEGQNVTLSCEQNLNHDAMYWYRQDPGQGLRLIYYSQIVNDFQKGDIAEGYSVSREKKESFPLTVTSAQKNPTAFYLCASSLRTSGQYEQYFGPGTRLTVT.

As for this clone: The read ends 3 residues before the CDR3 terminus; that terminus is restored from the germline J gene. This chain uses TRBV4-1 with TRBJ2-2, with TRBD1 identical over 7 bases. The germline V gene has CDR1 MGHRA and CDR2 YSYEKL. Trimming cost V 4 bases and J 7 bases; bases outside gene matches: 15. This CDR3 has 17 amino acids. CDR3: CASSLLLRGKIGGELFF. CDR3 bases read: TGCGCCAGCAGCCTCCTTCTCAGGGGGAAAATCGGCGGGGAG.

As concerns this clone: Read coverage stops 3 residues before the CDR3 terminus; the germline J gene supplies the remainder. The rearrangement links TRBV6-1 to TRBJ2-7; 9 bases are shared with TRBD2. The CDR3 is 15 amino acids. Germline V gene sequence: CDR1 MNHNS, CDR2 SASEGT. Trimming removed 2 bases from V and 4 bases from J; junction bases left unmatched: 6. This CDR3 reads CASSEMVAGVYEQYF. The part of the CDR3 DNA that was read is TGTGCCAGCAGTGAAATGGTAGCGGGAGTGTACGAG.

Note on this clone: The CDR3 end is not reached by the read, which stops 3 residues before it; the germline J gene fills it in. This rearrangement joins TRBV2 to TRBJ2-3; 7 nucleotides line up with TRBD1. This CDR3 contains 16 residues. After removal of 8 bases from V and 0 bases from J, the junction contained 11 bases not matched to a gene. The germline gives CDR1 SNHLY, CDR2 FYNNEI. The CDR3 reads CASGTPGQLSTDTQYF. CDR3 DNA, as far as it was read: TGTGCCAGCGGGACACCGGGACAGCTAAGCACAGATACG.

The CDR3 here is CASVGSLGPQHF. The CDR3 bases that were read are TGCGCCAGCGTCGGCAGCCTAGGGCCC. V usage is TRBV10-1 and J usage is TRBJ1-5; D is unclear. From the germline J gene comes the end of the CDR3, since the read stops 3 residues before it. The V end lost 8 bases, the J end lost 9 bases, and 14 bases lay between the germline ends. The CDR3 has 12 amino acids. CDR1 and CDR2 from the germline V gene are WNHNN and SYGVQD (reference sequence).

This chain's CDR3 is CASSIRDTGSHEQYF. The DNA read from the CDR3 is TGTGCCAGTAGTATACGGGACACCGGCAGCCACGAG. The chain combines TRBV19 with TRBJ2-7; maybe TRBD1 (6 bases). The read terminates 3 residues ahead of where the CDR3 ends, so the germline J gene completes it. This CDR3 comprises 15 residues. Germline lookup yields CDR1 LNHDA and CDR2 SQIVND (reference sequence). The V end lost 2 bases, the J end lost 5 bases, and 16 bases lay between the germline ends.

A note on this clone: From the germline J gene comes the end of the CDR3, since the read stops 3 residues before it. J is TRBJ2-3 and V is TRBV13; tentatively, D is TRBD1 (5 bases). Germline V gene data show CDR1 as PRHDT and CDR2 as FYEKMQ (reference sequence). Trimming stripped 3 bases from V and 8 bases from J, with 12 bases between. The CDR3 length is 13 residues. The CDR3 reads CASSFGGRGTQYF. The part of the CDR3 DNA that was read is TGTGCCAGCAGCTTCGGCGGTAGGGGTACG.

As to this clone: The missing CDR3 end, 3 residues past where the read stops, is filled in from the germline J gene. This sequence joins TRBV19 and TRBJ1-5; D remains ambiguous. The CDR3 runs to 13 residues. Germline V gene lookup returns CDR1 LNHDA and CDR2 SQIVND (reference sequence). Trimming took 7 bases from V and 6 from J, leaving 13 bases between them. This CDR3 reads CASTSLAGQPQHF. The sequenced CDR3 bases are TGTGCCAGTACCTCTCTCGCGGGTCAGCCC.

A word on this clone: The read terminates 3 residues before the CDR3 end, so the remaining end is supplied by the germline J gene. V is TRBV5-6 and J is TRBJ2-1; perhaps TRBD2 as D (5 bases). Trimming removed 4 bases from V and 3 bases from J, with 14 bases in between. This CDR3 region has 15 residues. Germline V gene sequence: CDR1 SGHDT, CDR2 YYEEEE. CDR3 region: CASSLGLAHYNEQFF. Incomplete CDR3 DNA: TGTGCCAGCAGCCTCGGACTTGCTCACTACAATGAG.

A word on this clone: The sequenced fragment ends 3 residues before the CDR3 boundary, so the rest is inferred from the germline J gene. The chain carries TRBV5-1 and TRBJ2-4; TRBD1 aligns across 7 bases. CDR3 length: 16 residues. The ends lost 3 bases at V and 0 bases at J; junction bases unmatched: 6. Germline V gene lookup returns CDR1 SGHRS and CDR2 YFSETQ. The chain's CDR3 is CASSSGQAGAKNIQYF. The CDR3 DNA, read in part, is TGCGCCAGCAGCTCCGGACAGGCAGGAGCCAAAAACATT.

On this clone itself: Read data end 3 residues before the CDR3 end; the end is taken from the germline J gene. The gene calls are TRBV20-1 and TRBJ2-3, with 10 bases lining up with TRBD2. The CDR3 is made up of 14 amino acids. CDR1 and CDR2 (germline): DFQATT, SNEGSKA (reference sequence). This CDR3 is CSASSGGLKETQYF. Incomplete CDR3 DNA: TGCAGTGCCTCTAGCGGGGGATTAAAAGAGACG.

For this clone: The sequence runs out 3 residues before the end of the CDR3; the remainder is reconstructed from the germline J gene. The rearrangement links TRBV30 to TRBJ1-1; D is ambiguous. The CDR3 has 12 amino acids. V was trimmed by 1 base and J by 6 bases, leaving 9 bases between them. Germline loops: CDR1 GTSNPN, CDR2 SVGIG (reference sequence). The CDR3 reads CAWSALPAEAFF. CDR3 DNA, as far as it was read: TGTGCCTGGAGTGCCCTCCCTGCTGAA.

About this clone itself: The read is 3 residues too short to cover the CDR3 end, so that end is filled in from the germline J gene. This chain uses TRBV28 with TRBJ2-5, with D possibly matching TRBD2 (5 bases). The CDR3 is made up of 12 amino acids. The ends were cut back, 7 bases at V and 2 bases at J, with 8 bases in the middle. Germline loops: CDR1 MDHEN, CDR2 SYDVKM. CDR3 region: CASTPGQETQYF. CDR3 DNA (partial): TGTGCCAGCACCCCGGGGCAAGAGACC.

CDR3 region: CAWTPTSGSYNEQFF. The part of the CDR3 DNA that was read is TGTGCCTGGACTCCGACTAGCGGGAGTTACAATGAG. The genes are TRBV30 and TRBJ2-1, with 12 bases that match TRBD2. The read halts 3 residues ahead of the CDR3 end, with the missing end drawn from the germline J gene. The CDR3 length is 15 residues. V shed 4 bases and J 4 bases; nucleotides not matched to a gene: 5. CDR1 is GTSNPN and CDR2 is SVGIG in the germline V gene (reference sequence).

Remarks on this clone: The read is 3 residues too short to cover the CDR3 end, so that end is filled in from the germline J gene. This same CDR3 is encoded by further DNA sequences in the sample. The chain has TRBV19 and TRBJ2-7; TRBD1 aligns across 7 bases. Trimming cost V 4 bases and J 6 bases; bases outside gene matches: 9. CDR3 size: 14 residues. Germline V gene data show CDR1 as LNHDA and CDR2 as SQIVND (reference sequence). This chain's CDR3 is CASSTVTGAGEQYF. CDR3 bases read: TGTGCCAGTAGTACTGTCACAGGGGCGGGCGAG.

Concerning this clone: Sequence at one end of the junction differs from germline and may be a read error. The sequenced fragment ends 3 residues before the CDR3 boundary, so the rest is inferred from the germline J gene. This sample also contains other DNA sequences that code for the same CDR3. V usage is TRBV18 and J usage is TRBJ1-3; 9 positions match TRBD1. Germline V gives CDR1 KGHSH, CDR2 LQKENI. The CDR3 is 16 amino acids. The CDR3 sequence: CASSPDRGSSGNTIYF. CDR3 bases read: TGTGCCAGCTCACCGGACAGGGGATCCTCTGGAAACACG.

Turning to this clone: The read ends 3 residues shy of where the CDR3 ends; the end is completed using the germline J gene. This chain connects TRBV5-1 to TRBJ2-3, with 9 bases aligning to TRBD1. Germline V gene data show CDR1 as SGHRS and CDR2 as YFSETQ. The CDR3 is made up of 20 amino acids. The part of the CDR3 DNA that was read is TGCGCCAGCAGCCCTCTTTCAATTCCCCTCGGGACAGGGCAACAAGAGACG. Residues: CASSPLSIPLGTGQQET. The CDR3 in its entirety is CASSPLSIPLGTGQQETQYF. Full variable domain (remainder filled in from reference TRBV5-1 and TRBJ2-3): KAGVTQTPRYLIKTRGQQVTLSCSPISGHRSVSWYQQTPGQGLQFLFEYFSETQRNKGNFPGRFSGRQFSNSRSEMNVSTLELGDSALYLCASSPLSIPLGTGQQETQYFGPGTRLTVL.

Concerning this clone: The CDR3 end lies 3 residues beyond the end of the read and is filled in from the germline J gene. This chain links TRBV5-1 with TRBJ2-1, with 9 bases matching TRBD2. CDR3 length: 15 residues. V trimming: 8 bases; J trimming: 8 bases; junction bases outside the gene matches: 14. Germline loops: CDR1 SGHRS, CDR2 YFSETQ. The CDR3: CASYTGLAIIDEQFF. The sequenced part of the CDR3 DNA is TGCGCCAGTTACACGGGACTAGCAATCATTGATGAG.

Turning to this clone: The sequence runs out 3 residues before the end of the CDR3; the remainder is reconstructed from the germline J gene. V and J are TRBV12-5 and TRBJ2-3; 10 nucleotides line up with TRBD2. Per germline, CDR1 LGHNT and CDR2 FRNRAP. CDR3 size: 17 residues. The V gene end was trimmed by 5 bases and the J gene end by 0 bases; junction bases not matched to a gene: 8. Incomplete CDR3 DNA: TGTGCTAGTGGTCGGGGACTAGCGCTGACTAGCACAGATACG. Encoded protein: CASGRGLALTSTDT. The whole CDR3 sequence reads CASGRGLALTSTDTQYF.

The CDR3 sequence: CSVEDPAGDSYEQYF. The CDR3 DNA, read in part, is TGCAGCGTTGAAGATCCGGCAGGGGACTCCTACGAG. The genes are TRBV29-1 and TRBJ2-7, with D maybe TRBD1 (6 bases). Read coverage stops 3 residues before the CDR3 terminus; the germline J gene supplies the remainder. V was cut by 0 bases and J by 0 bases, with 12 bases left in between. This CDR3 region has 15 residues. From germline, CDR1 is SQVTM and CDR2 ANQGSEA.

Partial CDR3 DNA: TGCAGTGCTAGAGTGAGCGGGGGGGCTTACAATGAG. This sequence encodes CSARVSGGAYNE. The entire CDR3 protein is CSARVSGGAYNEQFF. This chain joins TRBV20-1 and TRBJ2-1; 10 positions agree with TRBD2. Read coverage stops 3 residues before the CDR3 terminus; the germline J gene supplies the remainder. The germline V gene encodes CDR1 DFQATT and CDR2 SNEGSKA (reference sequence). The CDR3 extends over 15 amino acids. The V and J ends lost 1 base and 4 bases, in that order; junction bases with no gene match: 4.

On this clone itself: Sequencing ends 3 residues short of the CDR3 end; the germline J gene provides the rest. The chain couples TRBV5-1 to TRBJ1-6; the D gene is possibly TRBD1 (5 bases). The CDR3 extends over 16 amino acids. CDR1 is SGHRS, CDR2 YFSETQ, per germline. V lost 5 bases to trimming and J lost 2 bases, with 14 bases between them. CDR3: CASRALRGAYNSPLHF. The part of the CDR3 DNA that was read is TGCGCCAGCAGAGCTTTAAGAGGGGCCTATAATTCACCC.

Judged by frequency, this clone is medium-sized (0.01 to 0.1%). Read data end 3 residues before the CDR3 end; the end is taken from the germline J gene. V usage is TRBV12-3 or TRBV12-4 and J usage is TRBJ2-7; TRBD1 matches 10 bases. Trimming removed 6 bases from V and 4 bases from J; junction bases left unmatched: 9. The CDR3 consists of 15 residues. The CDR3 bases that were read are TGTGCCAGCAGCCCCGGACAGGGGGGTTATTACGAG. Translation gives CASSPGQGGYYE. The complete CDR3 reads CASSPGQGGYYEQYF.

Here the CDR3 reads CASSLTQNNYGYTF. CDR3 DNA (partial): TGCGCCAGCAGCTTGACACAGAATAACTATGGC. The chain is built from TRBV5-1 and TRBJ1-2, with D unclear. The read ends 3 residues before the CDR3 terminus; that terminus is restored from the germline J gene. The V end was cut by 1 base, the J end by 1 base, with 8 bases between. Germline-derived CDR1 and CDR2 are SGHRS and YFSETQ. The CDR3 consists of 14 residues.